Below, 19 T cell receptor beta chains from the same sample are listed, as sequenced in a study of OX40 agonist ivuxolimab in advanced cancers. Sequencing was performed with immunoSEQ multiplex PCR; in TCRdb, only in-frame clones are kept and a portion is missing. The table includes under 30,000 clones, over 90% detected once. Sequenced here: CD4+ or CD8+ T cells sorted from blood, sampled in a trial of the OX40 agonist ivuxolimab. The receptors derive from an adult with an advanced solid tumor such as melanoma, head and neck, liver or kidney cancer.

This clone was detected only a few times. The chain couples TRBV6-4 to TRBJ2-3; D gene ambiguous. This CDR3 contains 16 residues. CDR1 and CDR2 from the germline V gene are MRHNA and SNTAGT. V was trimmed by 0 bases and J by 0 bases, leaving 10 bases between them. The CDR3 nucleotides read TGTGCCAGCAGTGACTCGGGCAGTGGAAGCACAGATACGCAGTATTTT. It yields the protein CASSDSGSGSTDTQYF.

The chain links TRBV7-2 to TRBJ2-1, with D tentatively TRBD2 (5 bases). The germline V and J ends were trimmed by 0 bases and 0 bases, with 6 bases remaining between them. The CDR3 covers 15 residues. Per the germline V gene, CDR1 is SGHTA and CDR2 is FQGNSA. The CDR3 spells CASSLAGSSYNEQFF. DNA for the CDR3: TGTGCCAGCAGCTTAGCAGGGAGCTCCTACAATGAGCAGTTCTTC.

With respect to this clone: The junction and the germline gene differ at one end; a read error may be behind it. J is TRBJ2-7 and V is TRBV5-3; TRBD2 matches at 8 bases. TRBV5-3 is an ORF for which the function is uncertain. CDR3 length: 13 residues. CDR3 loop: CASSLGLGGEQYF. The CDR3 DNA is TGTGCCAGCAGCTTGGGACTAGGGGGCGAGCAGTACTTC.

The CDR3 coding sequence is TGTGCCAGCAGCTCGGGCGGGTTCGACTACGAGCAGTACTTC. It codes for CASSSGGFDYEQYF. The chain combines TRBV5-6 with TRBJ2-7; a weak D match, TRBD2 (5 bases). Germline assignment: CDR1 SGHDT and CDR2 YYEEEE. The CDR3 has 14 amino acids. V was clipped by 3 bases and J by 3 bases, with 13 bases between them. Complete variable domain (other parts from reference TRBV5-6 and TRBJ2-7): DAGVTQSPTHLIKTRGQQVTLRCSPKSGHDTVSWYQQALGQGPQFIFQYYEEEERQRGNFPDRFSGHQFPNYSSELNVNALLLGDSALYLCASSSGGFDYEQYFGPGTRLTVT.

DNA of the CDR3: TGTGCCAGCAGCGGCCTGGACATGTCCTTGAGTGGGGCCAACGTCCTGACTTTC. This translates into CASSGLDMSLSGANVLTF. V and J are TRBV5-6 and TRBJ2-6, with D perhaps TRBD1 (5 bases). In germline, CDR1 is SGHDT, CDR2 YYEEEE. V lost 4 bases and J 3 bases, leaving 20 bases between the germline ends. The CDR3 loop spans 18 amino acids.

The V and J genes are TRBV19 and TRBJ2-1; D remains unclear. Germline V CDR1 and CDR2: LNHDA, SQIVND (reference sequence). The CDR3 length is 14 residues. V dropped 3 bases and J dropped 6 bases, with 12 bases sitting between them. The CDR3 DNA sequence: TGTGCCAGTAGTATTCGCGGTGGTATCAATGAGCAGTTCTTC. Encoded protein: CASSIRGGINEQFF.

This rearrangement joins TRBV18 to TRBJ2-7; D gene uncertain. Germline CDR1 reads KGHSH; CDR2 reads LQKENI. The CDR3 runs 12 residues. Between the trimmed V and J ends, which lost 2 bases and 5 bases, there was a span of 7 bases. CDR3 amino acids: CASSPTRDEQYF. For the CDR3, the DNA is TGTGCCAGCTCACCAACACGTGACGAGCAGTACTTC. The full variable domain, completed using reference TRBV18 and TRBJ2-7, is NAGVMQNPRHLVRRRGQEARLRCSPMKGHSHVYWYRQLPEEGLKFMVYLQKENIIDESGMPKERFSAEFPKEGPSILRIQQVVRGDSAAYFCASSPTRDEQYFGPGTRLTVT.

A single count supports this clone. The chain is built from TRBV11-2 and TRBJ1-1, with TRBD1 matching 9 bases. The CDR3 extends over 18 amino acids. From germline, CDR1 is SGHAT and CDR2 FQNNGV. V shed 1 base and J 1 base; nucleotides not matched to a gene: 10. CDR3 nucleotides: TGTGCCAGCAGCTTAGTCCCCCCCGGACAGGGGACGAACACTGAAGCTTTCTTT. This encodes CASSLVPPGQGTNTEAFF.

J is TRBJ2-1 and V is TRBV6-5, with D maybe TRBD2 (5 bases). CDR1 and CDR2 from the germline V gene are MNHEY and SVGAGI. V lost 2 bases and J lost 6, with 8 bases in between. This CDR3 has 13 amino acids. CDR3 region: CASSYPEGNEQFF. The CDR3 nucleotides read TGTGCCAGCAGTTACCCCGAGGGCAATGAGCAGTTCTTC.

V is TRBV5-6 and J is TRBJ1-5; possibly TRBD1 for D (6 bases). The germline gives CDR1 SGHDT, CDR2 YYEEEE. Deletions cut 0 bases from V and 3 bases from J, with 13 bases between. The CDR3 consists of 16 residues. The CDR3 region is CASSLGSGALNQPQHF. The CDR3 DNA follows: TGTGCCAGCAGCTTGGGATCAGGGGCCCTCAATCAGCCCCAGCATTTT. The full variable domain, in which reference TRBV5-6 and TRBJ1-5 provide the parts outside the CDR3, is DAGVTQSPTHLIKTRGQQVTLRCSPKSGHDTVSWYQQALGQGPQFIFQYYEEEERQRGNFPDRFSGHQFPNYSSELNVNALLLGDSALYLCASSLGSGALNQPQHFGDGTRLSIL.

This rearrangement joins TRBV7-9 to TRBJ2-7; 7 bases line up with TRBD2. Germline CDR1 SEHNR, CDR2 FQNEAQ (reference sequence). The junction had 6 bases not matched to a gene; V was cut back by 1 base and J by 3 bases. This CDR3 is built from 15 residues. The CDR3 sequence is CASSLEGGSVYEQYF. In nucleotides, the CDR3 is TGTGCCAGCAGCTTAGAGGGCGGGAGCGTCTACGAGCAGTACTTC.

The gene calls are TRBV11-2 and TRBJ2-5; TRBD2 might be the D (6 bases). This CDR3 spans 13 amino acids. The V gene lost 8 bases and the J gene lost 1 base, with 11 bases spanning the gap. CDR1 is SGHAT and CDR2 is FQNNGV in the germline V gene. The CDR3 spells CASASSGQETQYF. The CDR3 DNA sequence: TGTGCCAGCGCAAGTAGCGGCCAAGAGACCCAGTACTTC.

J is TRBJ2-1 and V is TRBV11-2; D perhaps matches TRBD1 (5 bases). V was shortened by 7 bases and J by 5 bases, with 9 bases between the two germline ends. Germline V gives CDR1 SGHAT, CDR2 FQNNGV. The length of the CDR3 is 12 residues. CDR3 amino acids: CASIDRNNEQFF. CDR3 in DNA: TGTGCCAGCATAGACAGAAACAATGAGCAGTTCTTC.

CDR3 DNA: TGCAGCGTTGAATTAAGGGGGTGGGAAGAGACCCAGTACTTC. Amino acids: CSVELRGWEETQYF. V usage is TRBV29-1 and J usage is TRBJ2-5; tentatively, D is TRBD1 (6 bases). V was cut by 2 bases and J by 3 bases, with 13 bases left in between. Germline V CDR1 and CDR2: SQVTM, ANQGSEA. There are 14 residues in the CDR3.

This chain connects TRBV9 to TRBJ1-4; 7 nucleotides line up with TRBD1. This CDR3 has 15 amino acids. Germline V gene lookup returns CDR1 SGDLS and CDR2 YYNGEE. V trimming: 2 bases; J trimming: 5 bases; junction bases outside the gene matches: 6. CDR3 sequence (DNA): TGTGCCAGCAGCGTGACAGGGAACGACAATGAAAAACTGTTTTTT. It codes for CASSVTGNDNEKLFF.

CDR3 in amino acids: CASSSGQNSYNEQFF. The CDR3 nucleotides read TGTGCCAGCAGCTCGGGACAGAACTCCTACAATGAGCAGTTCTTC. V is TRBV13 and J is TRBJ2-1; 7 bases align to TRBD1. The germline CDR1 and CDR2 sequences are PRHDT and FYEKMQ (reference sequence). The CDR3 contains 15 residues. J gave up 0 bases and V 4 bases, and 3 bases lay outside the gene matches.

This clone was recorded a few times. The chain uses TRBV6-5 and TRBJ1-5; D is undetermined. The CDR3 loop spans 13 amino acids. The V gene lost 2 bases and the J gene lost 6 bases, with 8 bases spanning the gap. Germline CDR1 reads MNHEY; CDR2 reads SVGAGI. CDR3 sequence reads: CASSYTGAQPQHF. Here the CDR3 DNA reads TGTGCCAGCAGTTACACGGGCGCTCAGCCCCAGCATTTT.

CDR3 protein: CASSSRGQGSKRELFF. CDR3 in DNA: TGCGCCAGCAGCAGCCGAGGACAGGGCTCGAAGAGGGAGCTGTTTTTT. The genes are TRBV4-3 and TRBJ2-2; 8 bases map to TRBD1. V gave up 5 bases and J gave up 9 bases; unmatched junction bases: 14. The CDR3 consists of 16 residues. Germline lookup yields CDR1 LGHNA and CDR2 YSLEER.

The chain uses TRBV5-6 and TRBJ2-1; TRBD2 matches at 7 bases. The CDR3 is 12 amino acids. The J segment lost 10 bases and the V segment lost 2 bases, leaving 3 bases of the junction unmatched. Per germline, CDR1 SGHDT and CDR2 YYEEEE. CDR3 DNA: TGTGCCAGCAGCTTACCAGCGGGGGAGCAGTTCTTC. It specifies CASSLPAGEQFF.